These 8 T cell receptor beta chains share one sample of origin, sequenced in a study of shared clonotypes between healthy human individuals. Clones were sequenced by immunoSEQ multiplex PCR, and TCRdb holds only the in-frame ones, with some missing. The sample consists of 2 million or so clones, 85% to 95% of them appearing once. Sequenced sample: naive CD4+ T cells sorted from blood. Sample subset: CD45RA+ positively selected. These receptors all stem from a man aged 18-30 years in good health.

CDR3 amino acids: CASSSQGAKADTQYF. The CDR3 DNA reads TGTGCCAGCAGCTCCCAGGGGGCGAAAGCAGATACGCAGTATTTT. The chain combines TRBV5-6 with TRBJ2-3; 8 bases match TRBD1. V gave up 3 bases and J gave up 4 bases; unmatched junction bases: 7. The CDR3 runs 15 residues. Germline-derived CDR1 and CDR2 are SGHDT and YYEEEE.

This clone was found once. The chain joins TRBV27 to TRBJ1-2; a weak D match, TRBD1 (5 bases). V shed 3 bases and J shed 0 bases, with 8 bases lying between them. The germline gives CDR1 MNHEY, CDR2 SMNVEV (reference sequence). The CDR3 covers 14 residues. The DNA for the CDR3 is TGTGCCAGCAGTTTTACAGGTCCTAACTATGGCTACACCTTC. Translation: CASSFTGPNYGYTF.

The chain recombines TRBV6-5 with TRBJ2-1, with 12 bases matching TRBD1. CDR1 is MNHEY, CDR2 SVGAGI, per germline. CDR3 length equals 15 residues. J was trimmed by 7 bases and V by 2 bases; bases with no gene match: 3. The CDR3 coding sequence is TGTGCCAGCAGTTACGGGACAGGGGGCTTAAATGAGCAGTTCTTC. This translates into CASSYGTGGLNEQFF.

The V call is TRBV9, the J call TRBJ2-3; TRBD2 matches at 11 bases. The germline V gene has CDR1 SGDLS and CDR2 YYNGEE. The ends lost 0 bases at V and 1 base at J; junction bases unmatched: 4. CDR3 length: 17 amino acids. Written as DNA, the CDR3 is TGTGCCAGCAGCGTAGCCGTACTAGCGGGAGGCACAGATACGCAGTATTTT. Protein sequence: CASSVAVLAGGTDTQYF.

The chain links TRBV9 to TRBJ2-5; TRBD1 agrees at 8 bases. The CDR3 has 15 residues. J gave up 3 bases and V 4 bases, and 8 bases lay outside the gene matches. The V gene's germline CDR1 is SGDLS and CDR2 YYNGEE. CDR3 in DNA: TGTGCCAGCAGCCGCTGGGGGACAGGCAAAGAGACCCAGTACTTC. It translates to CASSRWGTGKETQYF.

CDR3 residues: CASSPLFGGELFF. The DNA for the CDR3 is TGTGCCAGCAGTCCTTTATTCGGCGGGGAGCTGTTTTTT. The V and J genes are TRBV27 and TRBJ2-2; no clear D gene. CDR3 length: 13 amino acids. The germline V gene encodes CDR1 MNHEY and CDR2 SMNVEV (reference sequence). V lost 5 bases and J lost 7, with 11 bases in between.

The chain is built from TRBV25-1 and TRBJ1-1; no clear D. V dropped 7 bases and J dropped 4 bases, with 16 bases sitting between them. This CDR3 comprises 14 residues. Germline V gene sequence: CDR1 MGHDK, CDR2 SYGVNS. The CDR3 loop reads CASTTTGYGTEAFF. CDR3 nucleotide sequence: TGTGCCAGCACTACCACTGGTTACGGCACTGAAGCTTTCTTT.

V is TRBV27 and J is TRBJ2-7; TRBD2 agrees at 12 bases. From germline, CDR1 is MNHEY and CDR2 SMNVEV (reference sequence). V shed 5 bases, J shed 2 bases, and the junction held 13 bases outside the gene matches. The CDR3 extends over 18 amino acids. CDR3 sequence reads: CASSRIRTGTSGPYEQYF. CDR3 bases: TGTGCCAGCAGTCGTATTCGGACAGGGACTAGCGGGCCCTACGAGCAGTACTTC.